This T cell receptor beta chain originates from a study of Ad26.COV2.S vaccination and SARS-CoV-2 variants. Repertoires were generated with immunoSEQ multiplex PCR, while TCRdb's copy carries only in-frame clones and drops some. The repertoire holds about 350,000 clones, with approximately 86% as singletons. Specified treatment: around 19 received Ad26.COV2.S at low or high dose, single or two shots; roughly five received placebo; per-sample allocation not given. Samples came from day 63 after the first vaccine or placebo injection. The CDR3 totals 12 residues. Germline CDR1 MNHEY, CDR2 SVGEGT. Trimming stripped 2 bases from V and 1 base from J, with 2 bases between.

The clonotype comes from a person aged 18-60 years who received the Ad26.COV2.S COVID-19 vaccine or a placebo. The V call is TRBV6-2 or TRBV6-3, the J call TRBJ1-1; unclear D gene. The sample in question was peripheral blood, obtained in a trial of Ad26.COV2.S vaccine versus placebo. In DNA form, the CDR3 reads TGTGCCAGCAGTTACACGAACACTGAAGCTTTCTTT. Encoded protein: CASSYTNTEAFF.